The 30 T cell receptor beta chains in this list originate from one sample, sequenced in a study of T cells in Graves' hyperthyroidism and ophthalmopathy. Amplification of TCR beta CDR3 regions was performed using RNA transcripts as template. Carried out on the TCR CDR3, a first-round RT-PCR used the HTBI primer set. One entry per CDR3 protein, called by TCRdb with MiXCR from the multiplex PCR reads. The table has tens of thousands of distinct CDR3 sequences, about half seen once. Specimen: peripheral blood or thyroid tissue (not recorded which). Every receptor here comes from a woman aged 50 to 60 with Graves' hyperthyroidism.

This clonotype showed up many times. The rearrangement uses TRBV7-3 and TRBJ1-3; tentative D call: TRBD1 (5 bases). The CDR3 consists of 18 residues. Germline-derived CDR1 and CDR2 are SGHTA and FQGTGA. V was shortened by 6 bases and J by 0 bases, with 21 bases between the two germline ends. The CDR3 region has the DNA TGTGCCAGCAGGAATAGGTGTCGACAGCGCAACTCTGGAAACACCATATATTTT. Translated: CASRNRCRQRNSGNTIYF.

The J gene is TRBJ1-1, the V gene TRBV7-2; TRBD1 is a possible D gene (5 bases). CDR3 size: 12 residues. V was clipped by 5 bases and J by 11 bases, with 15 bases between them. Germline CDR1 and CDR2: SGHTA and FQGNSA. The CDR3 DNA is TGTGCCAGCAGCCCCGGACACCTGGGCGCTTTCTTT. Translation: CASSPGHLGAFF.

This rearrangement joins TRBV10-3 to TRBJ2-2; 11 nucleotides agree with TRBD2. CDR1 ENHRY and CDR2 SYGVKD come from the germline V gene. Trimming took 5 bases from V and 3 from J; bases not matched to a gene: 5. The CDR3 contains 16 residues. The CDR3, as DNA: TGTGCCATCAGTTGGGGACTAGCGGAGTACACCGGGGAGCTGTTTTTT. Amino acid sequence: CAISWGLAEYTGELFF.

The V call is TRBV9, the J call TRBJ2-5; TRBD1 matches at 8 bases. CDR1 and CDR2 (germline): SGDLS, YYNGEE. This CDR3 region has 16 residues. The junction had 7 bases not matched to a gene; V was cut back by 3 bases and J by 0 bases. This CDR3 reads CASSGGTGGYQETQYF. As DNA, the CDR3 is TGTGCCAGCAGCGGAGGGACAGGTGGATACCAAGAGACCCAGTACTTC. Filled out from reference TRBV9 and TRBJ2-5, the complete variable domain reads DSGVTQTPKHLITATGQRVTLRCSPRSGDLSVYWYQQSLDQGLQFLIQYYNGEERAKGNILERFSAQQFPDLHSELNLSSLELGDSALYFCASSGGTGGYQETQYFGPGTRLLVL.

The J gene is TRBJ1-3, the V gene TRBV10-3; TRBD1 might be the D (6 bases). This CDR3 has 16 residues. Trimming stripped 5 bases from V and 0 bases from J, with 14 bases between. Germline V lookup: CDR1 ENHRY, CDR2 SYGVKD. The CDR3 DNA is TGTGCCATCAGTAGGCAGGGACACCTCTCTGGAAACACCATATATTTT. This sequence encodes CAISRQGHLSGNTIYF.

This chain joins TRBV25-1 and TRBJ2-1; TRBD2 matches 8 bases. Trimming took 2 bases from V and 4 from J; bases not matched to a gene: 7. This CDR3 is 16 amino acids long. Germline V CDR1 and CDR2: MGHDK, SYGVNS. Here the CDR3 reads CASSEGASGLYNEQFF. DNA for the CDR3: TGTGCCAGCAGTGAAGGGGCTAGCGGGTTGTACAATGAGCAGTTCTTC.

This clonotype was observed at least ten times. This chain joins TRBV6-2 or TRBV6-3 and TRBJ2-6; D remains ambiguous. This CDR3 has 14 residues. The V and J ends lost 6 bases and 2 bases respectively, with 8 bases between them. From germline, CDR1 is MNHEY and CDR2 SVGEGT. Here the CDR3 DNA reads TGTGCCAGCAGGGATAACCCTGGGGCCAACGTCCTGACTTTC. Its protein product is CASRDNPGANVLTF.

There are many counts of this clonotype. CDR3 amino acids: CASSQWRGSNSPLHF. The CDR3 DNA is TGCGCCAGCAGCCAGTGGCGGGGGAGCAATTCACCCCTCCACTTT. V gene TRBV4-1 combines with J gene TRBJ1-6; D perhaps matches TRBD1 (5 bases). The germline V gene encodes CDR1 MGHRA and CDR2 YSYEKL. Deletions cut 3 bases from V and 7 bases from J, with 13 bases between. CDR3 length equals 15 residues.

In this sample, this clonotype turned up once. The chain carries TRBV4-1 and TRBJ2-5; D possibly corresponds to TRBD1 (5 bases). The J call may not be correct, given that the DNA end is closer to TRBJ2-7. The germline V gene encodes CDR1 MGHRA and CDR2 YSYEKL. The CDR3 loop spans 12 amino acids. The CDR3 region is CASKETVNEQYF. The CDR3 DNA is TGCGCCAGCAAGGAGACAGTAAACGAGCAGTACTTC.

The table lists this clonotype with many counts. This chain joins TRBV14 and TRBJ2-7, with TRBD1 matching over 8 bases. There are 15 residues in the CDR3. Germline CDR1 is SGHDN and CDR2 is FVKESK. Trimming removed 4 bases from V and 4 bases from J; junction bases left unmatched: 9. The CDR3 region has the DNA TGTGCCAGCAGCCTGAGAAGGACAGGGATGTACGAGCAGTACTTC. Translation: CASSLRRTGMYEQYF.

This clonotype was detected ten times or more. This chain links TRBV4-1 with TRBJ1-2; TRBD1 agrees at 8 bases. The CDR3 has 14 residues. Germline values: CDR1 MGHRA, CDR2 YSYEKL. The ends lost 6 bases at V and 14 bases at J; junction bases unmatched: 17. The CDR3 loop reads CASRPTWTGRSGTF. The CDR3 region has the DNA TGCGCCAGCAGACCAACTTGGACAGGGAGGTCGGGGACCTTC.

This clonotype was recorded many times. The CDR3 spells CASKGQPNTGELFF. For the CDR3, the DNA is TGTGCCAGCAAGGGACAGCCCAACACCGGGGAGCTGTTTTTT. The gene calls are TRBV2 and TRBJ2-2; 7 bases fit TRBD1. Germline V gives CDR1 SNHLY, CDR2 FYNNEI. The CDR3 runs 14 residues. The V gene end was trimmed by 7 bases and the J gene end by 2 bases; junction bases not matched to a gene: 4.

This clonotype was picked up many times. V usage is TRBV27 and J usage is TRBJ2-7; D possibly corresponds to TRBD1 (6 bases). Per germline, CDR1 MNHEY and CDR2 SMNVEV (reference sequence). V was shortened by 1 base and J by 5 bases, with 15 bases between the two germline ends. The CDR3 spans 15 residues. CDR3 DNA sequence: TGTGCCAGCAGTTTATTGACAGGAGATGGAGACGAGCAGTACTTC. It translates to CASSLLTGDGDEQYF.

The chain uses TRBV19 and TRBJ1-4; no firm D call. Trimming left V 5 bases short and J 8 bases short, with 15 bases between. Germline lookup yields CDR1 LNHDA and CDR2 SQIVND (reference sequence). The CDR3 spans 14 residues. CDR3 coding DNA: TGTGCCAGTAGTTTTTGGACTAATGAGGAAAAACTGTTTTTT. Encoded protein: CASSFWTNEEKLFF.

As to this clonotype: One base away lies a much larger clone, so this may be a sequencing read error. The chain carries TRBV28 and TRBJ2-2; a possible D gene is TRBD2 (5 bases). Germline V gives CDR1 MDHEN, CDR2 SYDVKM. This CDR3 is built from 15 residues. The CDR3 DNA sequence: TGTACCACCCCCAAAGGCGGGTCGAACACCGGGGAGCTGTTTTTT. It specifies CTTPKGGSNTGELFF.

The V call is TRBV9, the J call TRBJ2-7, with a possible D match to TRBD1 (6 bases). From germline, CDR1 is SGDLS and CDR2 YYNGEE. Trimming took 3 bases from V and 6 from J, leaving 13 bases between them. This CDR3 spans 13 amino acids. The CDR3 loop reads CASSGTGMGEQYF. DNA of the CDR3: TGTGCCAGCAGCGGTACAGGGATGGGCGAGCAGTACTTC.

This clonotype was recorded at least ten times. This rearrangement joins TRBV20-1 to TRBJ2-7; 12 bases match TRBD2. V gave up 3 bases and J gave up 1 base; unmatched junction bases: 1. Germline V gene sequence: CDR1 DFQATT, CDR2 SNEGSKA (reference sequence). The CDR3 is 14 residues long. CDR3 loop: CSASGLAGSYEQYF. CDR3 bases: TGCAGTGCTAGTGGACTAGCGGGATCCTACGAGCAGTACTTC.

The chain has TRBV24-1 and TRBJ2-7; D is ambiguous. Trimming left V 4 bases short and J 5 bases short, with 8 bases between. CDR1 is KGHDR and CDR2 is SFDVKD in the germline V gene. There are 12 residues in the CDR3. As DNA, the CDR3 is TGTGCCACCAGTGACAAGGGTCACGAGCAGTACTTC. The encoded protein is CATSDKGHEQYF.

CDR3 in amino acids: CASSERIGGYQETQYF. In DNA form, the CDR3 reads TGTGCCAGCAGTGAAAGGATAGGGGGATACCAAGAGACCCAGTACTTC. V gene TRBV2 combines with J gene TRBJ2-5, with D perhaps matching TRBD1 (6 bases). The germline gives CDR1 SNHLY, CDR2 FYNNEI. The length of the CDR3 is 16 residues. The ends were cut back, 2 bases at V and 0 bases at J, with 13 bases in the middle. Variable domain in full (rest from reference TRBV2 and TRBJ2-5): EPEVTQTPSHQVTQMGQEVILRCVPISNHLYFYWYRQILGQKVEFLVSFYNNEISEKSEIFDDQFSVERPDGSNFTLKIRSTKLEDSAMYFCASSERIGGYQETQYFGPGTRLLVL.

Of note for this clonotype: The junction shows a germline mismatch at one end, possibly a read error. The chain employs TRBV20-1 and TRBJ1-1; D might be TRBD1 (5 bases). The germline V gene has CDR1 DFQATT and CDR2 SNEGSKA (reference sequence). The CDR3 has 12 amino acids. The CDR3 reads CSAPQMDTEASF. The CDR3 bases are TGCAGTGCCCCTCAGATGGACACTGAAGCTTCCTTT.

This clonotype was recorded only once. The conserved closing phenylalanine or tryptophan is absent in this CDR3, likely reflecting a read error. This chain connects TRBV24-1 to TRBJ1-2; no firm D call. V lost 3 bases, J lost 8 bases, and 15 bases lay in between. The CDR3 has 14 amino acids. Germline V gene lookup returns CDR1 KGHDR and CDR2 SFDVKD. CDR3 sequence: CATSDRGLGMGYTL. The CDR3 DNA sequence: TGTGCCACCAGTGATAGAGGTCTGGGTATGGGCTACACCCTC.

The V call is TRBV19, the J call TRBJ2-7, with 11 bases identical to TRBD2. CDR1 and CDR2 (germline): LNHDA, SQIVND (reference sequence). J was trimmed by 2 bases and V by 7 bases; bases with no gene match: 4. The CDR3 totals 14 residues. CDR3 protein: CASTMTSGAYEQYF. The CDR3 region has the DNA TGTGCCAGTACTATGACTAGCGGGGCCTACGAGCAGTACTTC.

In regard to this clonotype: One base away lies a much larger clone, so this may be a sequencing read error. This is likely a read error, given that the CDR3 carries no conserved phenylalanine or tryptophan at its end. The chain has TRBV3-1 and TRBJ1-3, with D tentatively TRBD1 (5 bases). The CDR3 is made up of 15 amino acids. V was cut by 3 bases and J by 0 bases, with 9 bases left in between. Germline lookup yields CDR1 LGHDT and CDR2 YNNKEL (reference sequence). CDR3 sequence: CASSQGLRSGNTIYV. In DNA form, the CDR3 reads TGTGCCAGCAGCCAGGGGCTTCGCTCTGGAAACACCATATATGTT.

This clonotype has a count of ten or more. V usage is TRBV7-9 and J usage is TRBJ2-5; weak D call: TRBD2 (5 bases). This CDR3 region has 15 residues. CDR1 is SEHNR and CDR2 is FQNEAQ in the germline V gene (reference sequence). The V end was cut by 2 bases, the J end by 2 bases, with 12 bases between. In DNA form, the CDR3 reads TGTGCCAGCAGCTTAAGTGGGAGTGAACAAGAGACCCAGTACTTC. Translated, it gives CASSLSGSEQETQYF.

The chain recombines TRBV29-1 with TRBJ2-2, with TRBD2 identical over 16 bases. Germline V gene data show CDR1 as SQVTM and CDR2 as ANQGSEA. J was trimmed by 14 bases and V by 5 bases; bases with no gene match: 14. The CDR3 length is 16 residues. For the CDR3, the DNA is TGCAGCGTTATGGGACTAGCGGGAGGGCCGTCGGAGAAACTGTTTTTT. Amino acids: CSVMGLAGGPSEKLFF.

As regards this clonotype: A read error may account for a junction end that differs from germline. This chain uses TRBV19 with TRBJ1-5; D not resolved. Germline assignment: CDR1 LNHDA and CDR2 SQIVND (reference sequence). The CDR3 runs 15 residues. DNA of the CDR3: TGTGCCGGTAGACCCCTGGCAGGTCTCAATCAGCTCCAGCATTTT. This codes for CAGRPLAGLNQLQHF.

The chain couples TRBV20-1 to TRBJ2-5; 7 bases align to TRBD1. This CDR3 is built from 14 residues. The V segment lost 6 bases and the J segment 4 bases; nucleotides outside the gene matches: 11. Germline CDR1 reads DFQATT; CDR2 reads SNEGSKA (reference sequence). The CDR3 DNA reads as TGCAGTGCAAGTACTGTGAGGGGGCTAGAGACCCAGTACTTC. Translating gives CSASTVRGLETQYF.

This clonotype has ten or more counts. The chain combines TRBV9 with TRBJ2-7; 9 nucleotides line up with TRBD1. V dropped 4 bases and J dropped 3; count of bases not matched to a gene: 5. The CDR3 has 14 residues. Per germline, CDR1 SGDLS and CDR2 YYNGEE. The CDR3 region has the DNA TGTGCCAGCAGCTTAGACAGGGGGTTCTACGAGCAGTACTTC. Protein product: CASSLDRGFYEQYF.

In this sample, this clonotype turned up many times. The chain joins TRBV7-2 to TRBJ1-4; D perhaps matches TRBD1 (6 bases). From germline, CDR1 is SGHTA and CDR2 FQGNSA. V lost 1 base and J lost 7, with 7 bases in between. This CDR3 has 13 residues. The CDR3 region has the DNA TGTGCCAGCAGCTTAGAACAGGGTGAAAAACTGTTTTTT. Its translation: CASSLEQGEKLFF.

A single count supports this clonotype. The DNA is left out, because the CDR3 cannot be placed on it with certainty; the CDR3 is given as TCRdb lists it. The V gene is TRBV29-1, the J gene TRBJ2-7; the table assigns TRBD2, which was not confirmed against the DNA. Termini included, the CDR3 measures 22 amino acids. Germline values: CDR1 SQVTM, CDR2 ANQGSEA. CDR3 residues: CSVVENSNQPQHFGDGTREQYF.